Shown below are 8 T cell receptor beta chains from a single sample sequenced in a study of T cells in Graves' hyperthyroidism and ophthalmopathy. Amplification yielded TCR beta CDR3 regions, with RNA transcripts as the source. The primer set for the first-round RT-PCR of the TCR CDR3 was HTBI. TCRdb redid the calling of the multiplex PCR reads with MiXCR, one entry per CDR3 protein. The sample has around 300,000 distinct CDR3 sequences, roughly an eighth seen once; the top ten hold under 8%. Sequenced input: blood. These receptors were collected from a woman between 35 and 50 years old with Graves' hyperthyroidism.

This clonotype was observed many times. V gene TRBV11-2 combines with J gene TRBJ1-2, with D unclear. This CDR3 region has 12 residues. Trimming cost V 1 base and J 7 bases, with 7 bases left between them. In germline, CDR1 is SGHAT, CDR2 FQNNGV. CDR3 DNA: TGTGCCAGCAGCTTAGCCGCTGTTGGCTACACCTTC. This sequence encodes CASSLAAVGYTF.

This clonotype was seen at least ten times. The chain employs TRBV28 and TRBJ1-1, with no clear D. CDR1 is MDHEN, CDR2 SYDVKM, per germline. Trimming cost V 6 bases and J 2 bases, with 10 bases left between them. This CDR3 spans 13 amino acids. Here the CDR3 DNA reads TGTGCCAGCAGACGCTTAGGAAACACTGAAGCTTTCTTT. It yields the protein CASRRLGNTEAFF.

This clonotype was counted at least ten times. CDR3 sequence reads: CASSLDAGLQQFF. The CDR3 nucleotides read TGTGCCAGCAGCTTAGATGCGGGACTTCAGCAGTTCTTC. The rearrangement joins TRBV13 to TRBJ2-1; the D gene is possibly TRBD2 (6 bases). This CDR3 has 13 residues. The V end was cut by 1 base, the J end by 11 bases, with 12 bases between. CDR1 and CDR2 from the germline V gene are PRHDT and FYEKMQ (reference sequence).

This clonotype has just a few counts. The J gene is TRBJ2-3, the V gene TRBV29-1; D remains unclear. CDR1 and CDR2 (germline): SQVTM, ANQGSEA. This CDR3 contains 11 residues. Trimming left V 4 bases short and J 6 bases short, with 8 bases between. The CDR3 DNA reads as TGCAGCGTTGCTCCTGCGGATACGCAGTATTTT. Amino acid sequence: CSVAPADTQYF.

This clonotype was observed many times. The chain couples TRBV7-2 to TRBJ2-1; unclear D gene. With 5 bases removed from V and 3 bases from J, the gap between germline ends came to 2 bases. Germline CDR1 and CDR2: SGHTA and FQGNSA. The CDR3 spans 11 residues. The CDR3 protein is CASSNYNEQFF. The CDR3 DNA follows: TGTGCCAGCAGCAACTACAATGAGCAGTTCTTC.

The V call is TRBV6-1, the J call TRBJ2-6, with 7 bases identical to TRBD1. The junction had 2 bases not matched to a gene; V was cut back by 6 bases and J by 3 bases. CDR1 MNHNS and CDR2 SASEGT come from the germline V gene. The CDR3 consists of 14 residues. CDR3 loop: CASRDRVGANVLTF. DNA of the CDR3: TGTGCCAGCAGAGACAGGGTTGGGGCCAACGTCCTGACTTTC.

This clonotype turned up a few times. The rearrangement joins TRBV20-1 to TRBJ1-6; D is perhaps TRBD1 (5 bases). This CDR3 comprises 14 residues. V shed 5 bases and J shed 10 bases, with 18 bases lying between them. Germline V gives CDR1 DFQATT, CDR2 SNEGSKA (reference sequence). The CDR3 DNA is TGCAGTGCTGGCGGCGTAGGGGTATGGTCACCCCTCCACTTT. Translated: CSAGGVGVWSPLHF.

A word on this clonotype: This sequence may be a read error, since a much larger clone differs from it by one base. J is TRBJ2-2 and V is TRBV10-3, with 9 bases that match TRBD2. With 10 bases clipped from V and 1 base from J, the junction kept 7 bases outside the gene matches. The CDR3 extends over 15 amino acids. Germline V gives CDR1 ENHRY, CDR2 SYGVKD. CDR3 amino acids: CATSPLAGNTGELFF. The CDR3 DNA sequence: TGTGCCACCTCTCCACTAGCGGGGAACACCGGGGAGCTGTTTTTT.